This TCR beta chain is from a study of cytomegalovirus exposure and HLA in healthy donors. As concerns this clone: Its antigen is not known.

This CDR3 is built from 15 residues. CDR1 is LGHNA and CDR2 is YNFKEQ in the germline V gene. This donor's file did not include a recorded CMV serostatus. PCR involved 60 Vbeta and 13 Jbeta primers. Profiling relied on immunoSEQ multiplex PCR, and the TCRdb table lists in-frame clones only, not all of them. Of more than 100,000 clones listed, approximately 80% were seen once; the top ten hold roughly 4%. General study points: Reports described diagnosis of cytomegalovirus status by the classifier as highly specific and sensitive.

The receptor was derived from a human donor in good health. The rearrangement links TRBV4-2 to TRBJ2-5; 8 bases align to TRBD2. Near its end, the DNA agrees better with TRBJ2-7, so the J call may be wrong. The sequencing sample was made of PBMCs. The CDR3 spells CASSHFSGVGYEQYF. In DNA form, the CDR3 reads TGTGCCAGCAGCCACTTTAGCGGGGTCGGGTACGAGCAGTACTTC.